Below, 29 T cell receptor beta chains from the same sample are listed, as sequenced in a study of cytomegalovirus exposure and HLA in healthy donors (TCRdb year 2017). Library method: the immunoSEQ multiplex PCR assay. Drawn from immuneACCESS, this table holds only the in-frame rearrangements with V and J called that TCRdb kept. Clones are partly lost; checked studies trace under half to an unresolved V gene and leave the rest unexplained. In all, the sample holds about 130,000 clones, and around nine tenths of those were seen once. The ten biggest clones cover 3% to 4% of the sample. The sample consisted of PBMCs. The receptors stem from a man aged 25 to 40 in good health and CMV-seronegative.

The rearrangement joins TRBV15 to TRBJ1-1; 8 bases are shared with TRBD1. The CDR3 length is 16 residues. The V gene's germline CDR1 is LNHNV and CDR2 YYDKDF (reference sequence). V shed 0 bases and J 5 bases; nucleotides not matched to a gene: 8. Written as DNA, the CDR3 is TGTGCCACCAGCAGAGATCCCACAGGGGGGATAACTGAAGCTTTCTTT. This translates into CATSRDPTGGITEAFF.

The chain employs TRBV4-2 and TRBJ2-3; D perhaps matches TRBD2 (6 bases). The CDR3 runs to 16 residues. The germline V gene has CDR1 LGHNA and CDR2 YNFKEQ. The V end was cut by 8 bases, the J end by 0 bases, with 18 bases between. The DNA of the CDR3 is TGTGCCAGCTCCAGGACTATCGTTTCTAGCACAGATACGCAGTATTTT. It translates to CASSRTIVSSTDTQYF.

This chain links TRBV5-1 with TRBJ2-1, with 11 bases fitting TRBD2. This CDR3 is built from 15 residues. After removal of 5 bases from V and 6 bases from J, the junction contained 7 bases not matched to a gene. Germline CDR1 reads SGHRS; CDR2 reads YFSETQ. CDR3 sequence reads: CASRFSGGAPNEQFF. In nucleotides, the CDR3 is TGCGCCAGCAGGTTTAGCGGGGGGGCTCCCAATGAGCAGTTCTTC.

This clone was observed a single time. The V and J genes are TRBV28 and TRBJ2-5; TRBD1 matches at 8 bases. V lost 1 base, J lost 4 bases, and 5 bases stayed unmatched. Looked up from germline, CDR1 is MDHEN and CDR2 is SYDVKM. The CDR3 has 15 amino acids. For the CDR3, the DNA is TGTGCCAGCAGTTTATCCGGACAGGGTGGAGAGACCCAGTACTTC. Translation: CASSLSGQGGETQYF.

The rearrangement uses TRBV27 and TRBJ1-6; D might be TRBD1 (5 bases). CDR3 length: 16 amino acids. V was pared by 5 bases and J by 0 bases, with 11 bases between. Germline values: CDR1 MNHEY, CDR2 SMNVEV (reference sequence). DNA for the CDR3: TGTGCCAGCAGTGGGGGGGGAAGCTCCTATAATTCACCCCTCCACTTT. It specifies CASSGGGSSYNSPLHF.

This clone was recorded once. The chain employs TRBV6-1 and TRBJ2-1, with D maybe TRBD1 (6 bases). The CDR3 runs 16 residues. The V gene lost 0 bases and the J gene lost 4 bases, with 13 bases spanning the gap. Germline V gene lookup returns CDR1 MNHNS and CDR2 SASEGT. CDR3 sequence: CASSEALSQGYNEQFF. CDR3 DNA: TGTGCCAGCAGTGAAGCGCTCAGTCAGGGGTACAATGAGCAGTTCTTC.

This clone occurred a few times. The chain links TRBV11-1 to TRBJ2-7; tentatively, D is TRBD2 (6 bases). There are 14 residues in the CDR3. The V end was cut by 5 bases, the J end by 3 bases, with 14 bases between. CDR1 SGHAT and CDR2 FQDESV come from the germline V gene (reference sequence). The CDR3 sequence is CASSLGMGGYEQYF. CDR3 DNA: TGTGCCAGCAGCCTCGGGATGGGGGGCTACGAGCAGTACTTC.

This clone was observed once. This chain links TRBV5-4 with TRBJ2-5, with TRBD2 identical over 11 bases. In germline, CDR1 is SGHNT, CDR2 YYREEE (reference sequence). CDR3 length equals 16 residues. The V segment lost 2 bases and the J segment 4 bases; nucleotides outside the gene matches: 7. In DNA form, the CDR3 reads TGTGCCAGCAGCTTTAGCGGGGGGGCGGGTCGAGAGACCCAGTACTTC. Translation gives CASSFSGGAGRETQYF.

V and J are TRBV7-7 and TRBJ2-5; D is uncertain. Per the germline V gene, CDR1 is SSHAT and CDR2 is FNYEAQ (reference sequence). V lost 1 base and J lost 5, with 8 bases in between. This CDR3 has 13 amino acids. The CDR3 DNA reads TGTGCCAGCAGCTTAGATTTGAGGGAGACCCAGTACTTC. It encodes CASSLDLRETQYF.

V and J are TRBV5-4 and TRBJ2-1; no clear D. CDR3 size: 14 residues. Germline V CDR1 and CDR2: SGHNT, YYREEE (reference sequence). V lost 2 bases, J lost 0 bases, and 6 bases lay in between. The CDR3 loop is CASSLSSSYNEQFF. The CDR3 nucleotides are TGTGCCAGCAGCTTATCGAGCTCCTACAATGAGCAGTTCTTC. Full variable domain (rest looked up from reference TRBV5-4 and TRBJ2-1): ETGVTQSPTHLIKTRGQQVTLRCSSQSGHNTVSWYQQALGQGPQFIFQYYREEENGRGNFPPRFSGLQFPNYSSELNVNALELDDSALYLCASSLSSSYNEQFFGPGTRLTVL.

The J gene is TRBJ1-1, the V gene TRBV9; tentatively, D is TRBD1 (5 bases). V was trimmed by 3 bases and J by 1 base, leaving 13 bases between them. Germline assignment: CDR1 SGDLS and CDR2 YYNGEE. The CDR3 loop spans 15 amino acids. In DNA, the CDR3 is TGTGCCAGCAGCGGACAACTTACAGGGAACACTGAAGCTTTCTTT. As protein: CASSGQLTGNTEAFF. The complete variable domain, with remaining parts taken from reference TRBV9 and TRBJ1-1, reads DSGVTQTPKHLITATGQRVTLRCSPRSGDLSVYWYQQSLDQGLQFLIQYYNGEERAKGNILERFSAQQFPDLHSELNLSSLELGDSALYFCASSGQLTGNTEAFFGQGTRLTVV.

DNA for the CDR3: TGTGCCAGCAGTCCCCGAGAGACCCAGTACTTC. Its protein product is CASSPRETQYF. The chain uses TRBV28 and TRBJ2-5; no clear D. The CDR3 consists of 11 residues. Trimming left V 5 bases short and J 4 bases short, with 5 bases between. CDR1 MDHEN and CDR2 SYDVKM come from the germline V gene.

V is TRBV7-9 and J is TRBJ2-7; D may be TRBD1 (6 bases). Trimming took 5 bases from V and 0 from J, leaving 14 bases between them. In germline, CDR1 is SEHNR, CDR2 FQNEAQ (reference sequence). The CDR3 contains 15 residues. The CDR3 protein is CASSPLDRTSYEQYF. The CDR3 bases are TGTGCCAGCAGCCCACTAGACAGGACCTCCTACGAGCAGTACTTC.

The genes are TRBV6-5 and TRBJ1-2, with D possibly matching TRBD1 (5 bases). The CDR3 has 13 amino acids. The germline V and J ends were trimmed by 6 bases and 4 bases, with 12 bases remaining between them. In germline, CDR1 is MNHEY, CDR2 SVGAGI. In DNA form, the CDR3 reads TGTGCCAGCAGGCGGGGACTTCTCTATGGCTACACCTTC. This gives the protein CASRRGLLYGYTF.

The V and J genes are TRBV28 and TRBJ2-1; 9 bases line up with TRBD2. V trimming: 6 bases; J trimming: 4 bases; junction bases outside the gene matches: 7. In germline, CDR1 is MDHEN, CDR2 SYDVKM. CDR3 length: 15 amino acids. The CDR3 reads CASSISGGKYNEQFF. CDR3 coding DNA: TGTGCCAGCAGCATTAGCGGGGGAAAATACAATGAGCAGTTCTTC.

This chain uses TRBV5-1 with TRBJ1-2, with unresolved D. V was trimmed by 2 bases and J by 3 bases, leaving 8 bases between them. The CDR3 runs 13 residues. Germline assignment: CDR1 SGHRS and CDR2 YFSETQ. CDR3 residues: CASSLTPDYGYTF. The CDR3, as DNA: TGCGCCAGCAGCTTAACACCCGACTATGGCTACACCTTC.

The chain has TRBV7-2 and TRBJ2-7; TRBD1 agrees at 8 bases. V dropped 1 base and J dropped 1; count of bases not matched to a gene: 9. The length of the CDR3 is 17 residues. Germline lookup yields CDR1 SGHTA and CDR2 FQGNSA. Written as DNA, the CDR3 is TGTGCCAGCAGCTTAGACCAGACAGGGGCCTCTTCCTACGAGCAGTACTTC. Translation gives CASSLDQTGASSYEQYF.

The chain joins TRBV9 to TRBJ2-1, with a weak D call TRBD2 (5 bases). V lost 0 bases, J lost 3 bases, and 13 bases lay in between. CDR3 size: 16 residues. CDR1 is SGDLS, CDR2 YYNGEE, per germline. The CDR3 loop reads CASSVARAAHYNEQFF. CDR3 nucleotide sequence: TGTGCCAGCAGCGTAGCTCGAGCGGCGCACTACAATGAGCAGTTCTTC.

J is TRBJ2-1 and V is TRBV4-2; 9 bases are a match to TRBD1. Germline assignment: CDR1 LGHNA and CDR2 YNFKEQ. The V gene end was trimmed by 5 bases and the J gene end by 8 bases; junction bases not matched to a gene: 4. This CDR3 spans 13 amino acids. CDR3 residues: CASSTQGAYEQFF. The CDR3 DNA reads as TGTGCCAGCAGCACACAGGGGGCCTATGAGCAGTTCTTC.

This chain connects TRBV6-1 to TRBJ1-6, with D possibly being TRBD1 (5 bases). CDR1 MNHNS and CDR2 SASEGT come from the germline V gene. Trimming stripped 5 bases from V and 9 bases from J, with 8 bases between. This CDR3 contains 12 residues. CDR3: CASSKTVSPLHF. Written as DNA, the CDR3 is TGTGCCAGCAGTAAGACAGTTTCACCCCTCCACTTT.

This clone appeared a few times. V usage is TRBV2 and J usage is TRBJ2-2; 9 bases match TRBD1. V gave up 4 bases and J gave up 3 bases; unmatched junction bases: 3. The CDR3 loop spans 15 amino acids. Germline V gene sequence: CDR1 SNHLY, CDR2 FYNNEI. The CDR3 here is CASSGDRADTGELFF. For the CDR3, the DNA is TGTGCCAGCAGTGGGGACAGGGCGGACACCGGGGAGCTGTTTTTT.

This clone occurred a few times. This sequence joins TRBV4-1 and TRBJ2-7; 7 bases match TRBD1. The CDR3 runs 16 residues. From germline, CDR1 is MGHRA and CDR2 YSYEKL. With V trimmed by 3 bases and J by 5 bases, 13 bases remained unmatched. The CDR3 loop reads CASSHAEDRASHEQYF. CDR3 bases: TGCGCCAGCAGCCATGCCGAAGACAGGGCGTCCCACGAGCAGTACTTC.

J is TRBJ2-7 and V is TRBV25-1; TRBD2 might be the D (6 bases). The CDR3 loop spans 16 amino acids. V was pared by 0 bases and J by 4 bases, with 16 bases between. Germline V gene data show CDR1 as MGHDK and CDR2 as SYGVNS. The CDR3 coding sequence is TGTGCCAGCAGTGAATATAAGATTGCGGGGCCATACGAGCAGTACTTC. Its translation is CASSEYKIAGPYEQYF.

CDR3 amino acids: CASSMDRVATNEKLFF. Here the CDR3 DNA reads TGTGCCAGTAGTATGGACAGGGTTGCAACTAATGAAAAACTGTTTTTT. The chain combines TRBV19 with TRBJ1-4; 8 bases fit TRBD1. Unmatched junction bases numbered 3, after V lost 3 bases and J lost 0 bases. The CDR3 is 16 amino acids. Germline values: CDR1 LNHDA, CDR2 SQIVND (reference sequence).

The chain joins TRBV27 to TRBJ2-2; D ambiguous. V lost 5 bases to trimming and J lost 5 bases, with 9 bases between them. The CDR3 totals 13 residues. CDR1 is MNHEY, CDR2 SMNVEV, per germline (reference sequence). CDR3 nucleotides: TGTGCCAGCAGTGCGACTTTAACCGGGGAGCTGTTTTTT. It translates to CASSATLTGELFF.

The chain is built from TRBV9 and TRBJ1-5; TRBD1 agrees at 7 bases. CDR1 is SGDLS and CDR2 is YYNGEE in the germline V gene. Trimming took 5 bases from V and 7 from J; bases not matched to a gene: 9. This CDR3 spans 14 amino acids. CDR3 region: CASSADRAGQPQHF. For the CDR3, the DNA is TGTGCCAGCAGTGCAGACAGGGCTGGCCAGCCCCAGCATTTT.

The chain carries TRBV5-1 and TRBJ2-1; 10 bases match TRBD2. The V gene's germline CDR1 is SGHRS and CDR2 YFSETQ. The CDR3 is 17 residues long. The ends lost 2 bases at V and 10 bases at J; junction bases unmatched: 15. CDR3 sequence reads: CASSFQVSGGPGGEQFF. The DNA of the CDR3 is TGCGCCAGCAGCTTTCAGGTTAGCGGGGGGCCCGGCGGAGAGCAGTTCTTC.

CDR3 protein: CASSLERGQETQYF. The CDR3 DNA sequence: TGCGCCAGCAGCTTGGAGCGGGGGCAAGAGACCCAGTACTTC. The V gene is TRBV5-1, the J gene TRBJ2-5; 8 nucleotides align to TRBD2. The CDR3 extends over 14 amino acids. V shed 0 bases and J 2 bases; nucleotides not matched to a gene: 0. CDR1 SGHRS and CDR2 YFSETQ come from the germline V gene.

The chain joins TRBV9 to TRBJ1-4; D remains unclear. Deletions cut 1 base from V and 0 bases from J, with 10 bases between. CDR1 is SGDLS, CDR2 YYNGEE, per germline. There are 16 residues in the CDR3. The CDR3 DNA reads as TGTGCCAGCAGCGTAAATGCGCACGCAACTAATGAAAAACTGTTTTTT. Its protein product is CASSVNAHATNEKLFF.